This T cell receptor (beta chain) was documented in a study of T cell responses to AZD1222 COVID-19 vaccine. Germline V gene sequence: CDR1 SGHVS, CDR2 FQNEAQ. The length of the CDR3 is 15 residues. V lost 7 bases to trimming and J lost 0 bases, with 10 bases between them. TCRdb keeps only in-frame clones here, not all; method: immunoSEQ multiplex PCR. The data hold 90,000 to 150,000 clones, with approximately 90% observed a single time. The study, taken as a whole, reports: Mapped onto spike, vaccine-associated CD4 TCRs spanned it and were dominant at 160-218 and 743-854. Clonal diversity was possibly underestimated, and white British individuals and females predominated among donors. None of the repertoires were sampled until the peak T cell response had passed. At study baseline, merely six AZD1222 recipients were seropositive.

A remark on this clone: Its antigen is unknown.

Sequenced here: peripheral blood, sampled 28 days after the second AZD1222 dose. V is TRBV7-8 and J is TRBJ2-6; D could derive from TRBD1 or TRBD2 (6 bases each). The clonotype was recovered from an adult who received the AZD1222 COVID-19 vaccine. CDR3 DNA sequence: TGTGCCAGCACGGGGGCAGCCTCTGGGGCCAACGTCCTGACTTTC. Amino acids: CASTGAASGANVLTF.